Listed below are T cell receptor beta chains from one sample, sequenced in a study of blood T cells in healthy people across ages. In TCRdb, the 5' RACE reads were re-called with MiXCR into one record per CDR3 protein. The sample shows 980,000 or so distinct CDR3 sequences, roughly 48% of them seen only once. Input material: blood. The receptors originated from a young man in good health. CDR3s include the opening cysteine and the closing phenylalanine or tryptophan. A D gene is named only where the DNA matches it firmly. A row's size may be missing; if present it is once, few, many or a size class.

J gene,V gene,D gene,clone size,CDR3 protein,CDR3 DNA
TRBJ2-3,TRBV20-1,TRBD2,.,CSAPGRGGGTDTQYF,TGCAGTGCTCCGGGAAGGGGAGGGGGCACAGATACGCAGTATTTT
TRBJ2-5,TRBV4-3,TRBD1,many,CASSQSTGNGATQYF,TGCGCCAGCAGCCAATCGACAGGGAATGGCGCGACCCAGTACTTC
TRBJ1-1,TRBV6-5,TRBD1,.,CASSYSAGGASTEAFF,TGTGCCAGCAGTTACTCGGCAGGGGGGGCCTCCACTGAAGCTTTCTTT
TRBJ1-2,TRBV7-2,.,few,CASRAGHQYGYTF,TGTGCCAGCAGAGCGGGACACCAATATGGCTACACCTTC
TRBJ2-7,TRBV29-1,.,few,CSVEVDTYEQYF,TGCAGCGTTGAGGTGGACACCTACGAGCAGTACTTC
TRBJ1-1,TRBV4-3,.,.,CASSDGGSTEAFF,TGCGCCAGCAGCGACGGCGGGAGCACTGAAGCTTTCTTT
TRBJ1-1,TRBV18,.,few,CASSQDRLNTEAFF,TGTGCCAGCTCACAGGACAGATTAAACACTGAAGCTTTCTTT
TRBJ1-6,TRBV10-3,.,.,CAISANRDGAVPLHF,TGTGCCATCAGTGCGAATCGGGACGGGGCAGTGCCCCTCCACTTT
TRBJ2-1,TRBV20-1,TRBD2,many,CSAIISGGPYNEQFF,TGCAGTGCTATCATAAGCGGGGGGCCCTACAATGAGCAGTTCTTC
TRBJ2-1,TRBV20-1,.,.,CSARVISDYNEQFF,TGCAGTGCTAGAGTTATATCAGACTACAATGAGCAGTTCTTC
TRBJ2-1,TRBV12-3/TRBV12-4,.,many,CASSGTGSYNEQFF,TGTGCCAGTTCCGGGACTGGATCCTACAATGAGCAGTTCTTC
TRBJ2-6,TRBV7-2,.,.,CASSLTGFLGANVLTF,TGTGCCAGCAGCTTAACGGGGTTCCTTGGGGCCAACGTCCTGACTTTC
TRBJ2-6,TRBV28,.,.,CASSPLWRGISGANVLTF,TGTGCCAGCAGTCCGCTTTGGCGGGGAATCTCTGGGGCCAACGTCCTGACTTTC
TRBJ1-1,TRBV20-1,.,.,CSARVGNLGREAFF,TGCAGTGCTAGAGTGGGAAATCTGGGACGTGAAGCTTTCTTT
TRBJ1-2,TRBV20-1,TRBD1,.,CITTGMAYGYTF,TGCATCACGACAGGGATGGCCTATGGCTACACCTTC
TRBJ1-4,TRBV7-9,.,.,CASGRGGMEKLFF,TGTGCCAGCGGCCGCGGGGGGATGGAAAAACTGTTTTTT
TRBJ2-5,TRBV25-1,.,once,CASSKGTVGAETQYF,TGTGCCAGCAGTAAGGGGACTGTGGGGGCAGAGACCCAGTACTTC
TRBJ2-3,TRBV12-3/TRBV12-4,.,few,CASSFFDTQYF,TGTGCCAGCAGTTTTTTCGATACGCAGTATTTT
TRBJ2-1,TRBV5-6,.,once,CASSLLGGQNEQFF,TGTGCCAGCAGCCTCCTCGGGGGTCAGAATGAGCAGTTCTTC
TRBJ2-7,TRBV25-1,.,few,CASSELGGSLYEQYF,TGTGCCAGCAGTGAATTGGGGGGCTCGCTATACGAGCAGTACTTC
TRBJ2-1,TRBV9,TRBD2,.,CASSVASGGILEQFF,TGTGCCAGCAGCGTAGCCAGCGGGGGGATCCTCGAGCAGTTCTTC
TRBJ2-5,TRBV6-1,.,few,CASSEGQTLGETQYF,TGTGCCAGCAGTGAAGGGCAGACCCTTGGAGAGACCCAGTACTTC
TRBJ2-2,TRBV6-5,.,.,CASSSLSHNTGELFF,TGTGCCAGCAGTTCACTTTCCCATAACACCGGGGAGCTGTTTTTT
TRBJ2-1,TRBV20-1,TRBD2,.,CSAREKGAGDFGEQFF,TGCAGTGCTAGAGAAAAAGGGGCGGGGGATTTCGGTGAGCAGTTCTTC
TRBJ2-7,TRBV29-1,.,.,CSVGTAVSYEQYF,TGCAGCGTGGGGACGGCAGTCTCCTACGAGCAGTACTTC
TRBJ2-1,TRBV27,.,.,CASSFRQGGDEQFF,TGTGCCAGCAGTTTCAGACAGGGAGGCGATGAGCAGTTCTTC
TRBJ1-2,TRBV30,.,.,CAWSVSIQDYGYTF,TGTGCCTGGAGTGTTTCCATACAGGACTATGGCTACACCTTC
TRBJ1-2,TRBV7-9,.,.,CASSLGHIQGGYTF,TGTGCCAGCAGCTTGGGACACATCCAGGGGGGCTACACCTTC
TRBJ1-6,TRBV20-1,.,.,CSANDPRRGNSPLHF,TGCAGTGCCAATGACCCTCGGCGTGGAAATTCACCCCTCCACTTT
TRBJ1-3,TRBV12-3/TRBV12-4,TRBD1,.,CASSARGLRNAIYF,TGTGCCAGCAGTGCCAGGGGGCTAAGAAACGCCATATATTTT
TRBJ2-7,TRBV28,TRBD2,many,CASSSTSGVSYEQYF,TGTGCCAGCAGCTCGACTAGCGGGGTTTCCTACGAGCAGTACTTC
TRBJ2-5,TRBV10-1,.,once,CASSEARQETQYF,TGCGCCAGCAGTGAGGCCCGCCAAGAGACCCAGTACTTC
TRBJ1-2,TRBV30,TRBD1,.,CAWRRTGGNYGYTF,TGTGCCTGGAGGAGGACAGGGGGCAACTATGGCTACACCTTC
TRBJ2-7,TRBV13,TRBD2,once,CASSSSGREIFGQYF,TGTGCCAGCAGCTCTAGCGGGAGGGAAATTTTTGGGCAGTACTTC
TRBJ2-7,TRBV20-1,.,many,CSARSSSYEQYF,TGCAGTGCTAGAAGTAGCTCCTACGAGCAGTACTTC
TRBJ2-7,TRBV7-2,.,.,CASSLLPVSYEQYF,TGTGCCAGCAGCTTATTGCCGGTCTCCTACGAGCAGTACTTC
TRBJ1-4,TRBV10-3,TRBD1,.,CATRQGEKEKLFF,TGTGCCACACGACAGGGGGAGAAAGAAAAACTGTTTTTT
TRBJ2-5,TRBV10-3,TRBD2,.,CAISESSGTRLGETQYF,TGTGCCATCAGTGAGTCTAGCGGGACCCGATTGGGGGAGACCCAGTACTTC
TRBJ2-1,TRBV7-6,.,few,CASSHADNEQFF,TGTGCCAGCAGTCACGCCGACAATGAGCAGTTCTTC
TRBJ2-7,TRBV4-1,TRBD1,few,CASSQTGTETYEQYF,TGCGCCAGCAGCCAAACCGGGACAGAGACCTACGAGCAGTACTTC
TRBJ1-2,TRBV3-1,.,few,CASSQLRGGYGYTF,TGTGCCAGCAGCCAACTCCGGGGTGGCTATGGCTACACCTTC
TRBJ2-3,TRBV6-5,TRBD1,.,CASSLTGGAPTDTQYF,TGTGCCAGCAGCCTAACAGGGGGCGCCCCGACAGATACGCAGTATTTT
TRBJ2-1,TRBV28,TRBD2,.,CASRRGDAGGLSSYNEQFF,TGTGCCAGCAGGCGGGGTGATGCGGGGGGGCTGAGCTCCTACAATGAGCAGTTCTTC
TRBJ1-2,TRBV6-1,.,once,CASSEVGGRGNGYTF,TGTGCCAGCAGTGAGGTGGGGGGGCGCGGGAATGGCTACACCTTC
TRBJ1-5,TRBV4-2,.,.,CASSQEEHVSNQPQHF,TGTGCCAGCAGCCAAGAGGAACACGTTAGCAATCAGCCCCAGCATTTT
TRBJ2-5,TRBV5-1,TRBD2,.,CASSLVPSGAQETQYF,TGCGCCAGCAGCTTGGTTCCTAGCGGGGCACAAGAGACCCAGTACTTC
TRBJ2-1,TRBV7-2,.,.,CASSLGLRGPYNEQFF,TGTGCCAGCAGCTTAGGATTACGGGGACCCTACAATGAGCAGTTCTTC
TRBJ1-4,TRBV4-1,.,few,CASSPAQRNEKLFF,TGCGCCAGCAGCCCGGCACAGAGAAATGAAAAACTGTTTTTT
TRBJ2-7,TRBV6-5,.,.,CASGNYYEQYF,TGTGCCAGCGGGAACTACTACGAGCAGTACTTC
TRBJ2-7,TRBV6-1,TRBD1,few,CASSEGVGQAIYEQYF,TGTGCCAGCAGTGAAGGGGTTGGACAGGCGATCTACGAGCAGTACTTC
TRBJ2-5,TRBV3-1,.,few,CASSRAESVRGQETQYF,TGTGCCAGCAGCCGGGCAGAGAGCGTCCGGGGACAAGAGACCCAGTACTTC
TRBJ2-1,TRBV15,TRBD2,.,CATSRGLASSYNEQFF,TGTGCCACCAGCAGGGGACTAGCGAGCTCCTACAATGAGCAGTTCTTC
TRBJ2-3,TRBV11-2,TRBD2,.,CASSLVEGGKTDTQYF,TGTGCCAGCAGCTTAGTTGAGGGAGGGAAGACAGATACGCAGTATTTT
TRBJ2-1,TRBV4-1,TRBD1,many,CASSQEGTGYNEQFF,TGCGCCAGCAGCCAAGAGGGGACAGGTTACAATGAGCAGTTCTTC
TRBJ1-5,TRBV4-3,.,few,CASSQGYSNQPQHF,TGTGCCAGCAGCCAGGGTTACAGTAATCAGCCCCAGCATTTT
TRBJ2-3,TRBV6-5,.,.,CASTKRGGSVDTQYF,TGTGCCAGCACCAAACGTGGGGGGTCGGTAGATACGCAGTATTTT
TRBJ2-1,TRBV11-3,.,many,CASSGHGAIRNEQFF,TGTGCCAGCAGCGGTCATGGGGCTATCAGAAATGAGCAGTTCTTC